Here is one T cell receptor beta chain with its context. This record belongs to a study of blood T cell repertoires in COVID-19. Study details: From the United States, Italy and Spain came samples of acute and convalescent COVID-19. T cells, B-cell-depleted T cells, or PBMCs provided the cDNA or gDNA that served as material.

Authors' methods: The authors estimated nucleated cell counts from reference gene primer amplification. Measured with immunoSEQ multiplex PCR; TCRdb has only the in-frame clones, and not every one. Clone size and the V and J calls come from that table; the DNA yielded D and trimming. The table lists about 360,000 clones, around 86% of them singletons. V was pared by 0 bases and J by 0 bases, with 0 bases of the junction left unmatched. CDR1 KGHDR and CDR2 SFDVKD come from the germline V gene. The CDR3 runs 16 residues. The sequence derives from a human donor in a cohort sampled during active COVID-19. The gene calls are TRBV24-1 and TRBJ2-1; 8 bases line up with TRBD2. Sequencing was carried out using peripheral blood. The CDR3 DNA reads TGTGCCACCAGTGATTTGAGCGGGAGCTCCTACAATGAGCAGTTCTTC. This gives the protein CATSDLSGSSYNEQFF.